This T cell receptor beta chain was found in a study of a mutant IDH1 vaccine in newly diagnosed glioma. At the level of the study: Vaccinations were initiated 4-6 weeks following radiotherapy alone, or were given together with temozolomide cycles. The therapy given earlier, which was standard therapy, consisted of radiotherapy, temozolomide, or both, and most of the patients received both.

Using immunoSEQ multiplex PCR, the repertoire was profiled, and TCRdb retains in-frame clones only, with some absent. Of around 30,000 clones listed, 65% to 85% were seen once; the top ten hold roughly 8.2%. This clone was counted only a few times. The antigen is undetermined. Trimming left V 8 bases short and J 0 bases short, with 4 bases between. Germline CDR1 is SGHTA and CDR2 is FQGNSA. The CDR3 extends over 11 amino acids. Time point given: week 23, last vaccination. Each dose of the vaccine consisted of 300 ug of mutant IDH1 20-mer peptide, with topical imiquimod. There were new WHO grade 3 or 4 astrocytomas in the donors, and these were IDH1-mutant and ATRX-lost.

The receptor comes from a woman aged 18-29 years with glioma. The source was PBMCs, collected from a glioma patient whose treatment included an IDH1 peptide vaccine. The V and J genes are TRBV7-2 and TRBJ1-1; D uncertain. CDR3 region: CASYMNTEAFF. The CDR3 DNA is TGTGCCAGCTACATGAACACTGAAGCTTTCTTT.